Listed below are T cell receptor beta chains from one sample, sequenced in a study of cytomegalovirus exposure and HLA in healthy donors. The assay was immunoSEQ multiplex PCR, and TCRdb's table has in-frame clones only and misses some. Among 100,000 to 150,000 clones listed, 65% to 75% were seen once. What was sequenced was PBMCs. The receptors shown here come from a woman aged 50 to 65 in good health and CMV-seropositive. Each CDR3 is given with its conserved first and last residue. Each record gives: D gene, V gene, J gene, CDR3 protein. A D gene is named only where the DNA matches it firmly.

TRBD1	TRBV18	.	CASSLGQGTGDEQYF
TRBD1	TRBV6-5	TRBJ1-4	CASSPSGQVNEKLFF
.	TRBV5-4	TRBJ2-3	CASSLMGGDLLFF
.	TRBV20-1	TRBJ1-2	CSADAGEGCTF
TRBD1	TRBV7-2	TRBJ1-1	CASSPGQGWGGTEAFF
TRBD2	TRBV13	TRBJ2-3	CASSLEGLAGDTQYF
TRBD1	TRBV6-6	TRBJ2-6	CASSPRPGTETF
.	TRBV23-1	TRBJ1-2	CAIPHGANYGYTF
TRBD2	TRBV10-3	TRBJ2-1	CAISESGLGEEFF
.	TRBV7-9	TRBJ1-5	CASTLYQPQHF
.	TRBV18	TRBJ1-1	CASSPARETEAFF
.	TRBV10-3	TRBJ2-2	CAISELKGDGELFF
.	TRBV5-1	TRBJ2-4	CASSSIGGNIQYF
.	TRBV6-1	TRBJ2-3	CASSAAGGVDTQYF
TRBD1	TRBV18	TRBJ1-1	CASSPLNRGSEAFF
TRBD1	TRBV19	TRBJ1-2	CASSIVRDSTSYGYTF
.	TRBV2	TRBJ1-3	CASSVRAGNTIYF
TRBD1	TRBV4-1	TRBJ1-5	CASSQDRGSQPQHF
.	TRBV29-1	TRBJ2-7	CSGGTAYEQYF
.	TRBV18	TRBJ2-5	CASSPEERAQYF
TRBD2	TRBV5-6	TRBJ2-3	CASSFWRGETDTQYF
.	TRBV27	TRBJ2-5	CASSFPAGPGDQETQYF
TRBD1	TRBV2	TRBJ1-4	CASLKRQGAGEKLFF
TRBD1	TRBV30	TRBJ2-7	CAWEPGQGVYEQYF
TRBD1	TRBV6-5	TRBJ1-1	CASHPGQGRAFF
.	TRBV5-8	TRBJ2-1	CASSLLPGRDEQFF
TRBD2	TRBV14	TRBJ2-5	CASSHPSGNQETQYF
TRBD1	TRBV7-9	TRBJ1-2	CASSRGTEDGYTF
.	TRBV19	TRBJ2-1	CASSIGREQFF
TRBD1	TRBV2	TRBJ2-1	CASSGGQYLYEQFF
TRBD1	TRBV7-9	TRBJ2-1	CASSSLGQSSYNEQFF
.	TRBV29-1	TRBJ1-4	CSVEGPGGDEKLFF
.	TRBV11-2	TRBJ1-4	CASSIYRATNEKLFF
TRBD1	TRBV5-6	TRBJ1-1	CASSYTGGVNTEAFF
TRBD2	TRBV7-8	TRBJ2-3	CASSLRGGLTDTQYF
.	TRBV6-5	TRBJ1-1	CASRLYPNTEAFF
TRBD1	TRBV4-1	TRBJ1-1	CASRPGQTQNTEAFF
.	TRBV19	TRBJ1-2	CASSIVPPPSGGYGYTF
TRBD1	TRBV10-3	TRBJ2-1	CAIKSGTGQGLNEQFF
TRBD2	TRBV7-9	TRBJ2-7	CASSGGVRGNLNEQYF